This TCR beta chain was identified during a study of PD-L1 blockade in urothelial cancer. Overall study: The year 2014 saw patients start atezolizumab, 1,200 mg intravenously every 3 weeks. There were a median of about 150,000 T cells in blood samples.

Noted time point: peripheral blood 6 weeks after treatment start. TCRdb's table, derived via immunoSEQ multiplex PCR, lists solely in-frame clones and lacks some. The sample has around 19,000 clones; about four fifths are singletons. Source: PBMCs, taken around atezolizumab (anti-PD-L1) treatment. The clonotype originates from a man between 45 and 60 years old with urothelial cancer.

The CDR3 region is CASSSGQNSGNTIYF. The CDR3 DNA reads TGTGCCAGCAGCTCGGGACAGAACTCTGGAAACACCATATATTTT. The chain links TRBV5-4 to TRBJ1-3; TRBD1 agrees at 7 bases. The CDR3 is 15 residues long. V shed 3 bases and J 0 bases; nucleotides not matched to a gene: 3. Germline assignment: CDR1 SGHNT and CDR2 YYREEE (reference sequence).